Listed here are 22 T cell receptor beta chains from one sample, sequenced in a study of response to subunit inactivated influenza vaccine. MiXCR, run by TCRdb on the RT-PCR reads, gives a single entry per CDR3 protein. Of 500,000 to 600,000 distinct CDR3 sequences in the sample, 14% are singletons; the top ten hold 11%. The sample here was PBMCs from blood, taken 12 days after vaccination. The receptor source for this set is a man aged 45 to 65 who received an inactivated influenza vaccine.

Note on this clonotype: Germline and junction disagree at one end, which may indicate a read error. The chain carries TRBV7-7 and TRBJ2-2; a possible D gene is TRBD1 (6 bases). The CDR3 loop spans 17 amino acids. The germline V gene encodes CDR1 SSHAT and CDR2 FNYEAQ (reference sequence). The CDR3 spells CASSAVKGQSSAGELFF. The CDR3 bases are TGTGCTAGCAGCGCAGTGAAAGGACAGTCGTCCGCCGGGGAGCTGTTTTTT.

The chain is built from TRBV7-3 and TRBJ2-3; the match to TRBD2 covers 7 bases. CDR3 length: 16 residues. The germline V gene encodes CDR1 SGHTA and CDR2 FQGTGA. The V segment lost 5 bases and the J segment 2 bases; nucleotides outside the gene matches: 10. CDR3 protein: CASSLRTRSTTDTQYF. DNA for the CDR3: TGTGCCAGCAGCCTAAGGACTAGATCTACCACAGATACGCAGTATTTT. Combining the CDR3 with reference TRBV7-3 and TRBJ2-3 gives the whole variable domain GAGVSQTPSNKVTEKGKYVELRCDPISGHTALYWYRQSLGQGPEFLIYFQGTGAADDSGLPNDRFFAVRPEGSVSTLKIQRTERGDSAVYLCASSLRTRSTTDTQYFGPGTRLTVL.

The count of this clonotype is one. The chain employs TRBV3-1 and TRBJ2-7; possible D gene TRBD1, 6 bases. The V end lost 4 bases, the J end lost 0 bases, and 19 bases lay between the germline ends. Germline V lookup: CDR1 LGHDT, CDR2 YNNKEL (reference sequence). The CDR3 is made up of 17 amino acids. The CDR3 protein is CASSRYTPRGSSYEQYF. The CDR3 bases are TGTGCCAGCAGCCGGTATACCCCCAGGGGTAGCTCCTACGAGCAGTACTTC.

This chain links TRBV12-3 or TRBV12-4 with TRBJ2-5, with 8 bases lining up with TRBD2. The V and J ends lost 6 bases and 9 bases, in that order; junction bases with no gene match: 15. The CDR3 sequence is 15 residues long. The CDR3 is CASRENPGLEDPQYF. The CDR3 coding sequence is TGTGCCAGCAGAGAAAACCCGGGACTAGAGGATCCCCAGTACTTC.

The chain has TRBV7-8 and TRBJ2-7; weak D call: TRBD2 (5 bases). V lost 5 bases and J 3 bases, leaving 14 bases between the germline ends. CDR1 is SGHVS and CDR2 is FQNEAQ in the germline V gene. The CDR3 consists of 14 residues. CDR3 residues: CASSRVGERYEQYF. As DNA, the CDR3 is TGTGCCAGCAGCAGAGTTGGGGAGCGCTACGAGCAGTACTTC.

This clonotype was found a few times. The CDR3 is CASSRDGGGETQYF. The CDR3 nucleotides read TGCGCCAGCAGCCGCGACGGGGGCGGAGAGACCCAGTACTTC. V and J are TRBV5-1 and TRBJ2-5; D is possibly TRBD1 or TRBD2 (6 bases each). The CDR3 consists of 14 residues. Trimming took off 4 bases at V and 4 bases at J, with 14 bases between the two ends. Germline V gives CDR1 SGHRS, CDR2 YFSETQ.

The chain joins TRBV5-1 to TRBJ2-1; TRBD1 agrees at 7 bases. CDR3 length: 15 residues. The V gene's germline CDR1 is SGHRS and CDR2 YFSETQ. The ends lost 3 bases at V and 3 bases at J; junction bases unmatched: 6. The CDR3: CASSSTGDDYNEQFF. Written as DNA, the CDR3 is TGCGCCAGCAGCTCCACAGGGGACGACTACAATGAGCAGTTCTTC.

The table lists this clonotype with many counts. J is TRBJ2-3 and V is TRBV6-1; TRBD2 matches 10 bases. Germline values: CDR1 MNHNS, CDR2 SASEGT. J gave up 3 bases and V 5 bases, and 8 bases lay outside the gene matches. This CDR3 comprises 16 residues. CDR3 DNA sequence: TGTGCCAGCAGTACCCAGCGGGGGGGCCTTACAGATACGCAGTATTTT. Translated: CASSTQRGGLTDTQYF.

The genes are TRBV2 and TRBJ2-1; 8 bases fit TRBD1. Germline V CDR1 and CDR2: SNHLY, FYNNEI. The J segment lost 0 bases and the V segment lost 8 bases, leaving 9 bases of the junction unmatched. The CDR3 runs 16 residues. CDR3 sequence reads: CASLGTGLRSYNEQFF. The CDR3 DNA sequence: TGTGCCAGCCTTGGGACAGGCTTGCGCTCCTACAATGAGCAGTTCTTC.

At least ten counts were recorded for this clonotype. The chain carries TRBV15 and TRBJ2-7, with 8 bases identical to TRBD2. The CDR3 is made up of 15 amino acids. CDR1 LNHNV and CDR2 YYDKDF come from the germline V gene (reference sequence). J gave up 5 bases and V 5 bases, and 11 bases lay outside the gene matches. The DNA of the CDR3 is TGTGCCACCAGCCCTCGTCTAGCGGGCGAGGACGAGCAGTACTTC. Its translation: CATSPRLAGEDEQYF.

This clonotype was counted a few times. The rearrangement links TRBV7-8 to TRBJ2-3; maybe TRBD2 (6 bases). V was cut by 2 bases and J by 2 bases, with 11 bases left in between. The CDR3 totals 15 residues. CDR1 is SGHVS and CDR2 is FQNEAQ in the germline V gene. Here the CDR3 DNA reads TGTGCCAGCAGCTTAAGGAGGGTGTCCACAGATACGCAGTATTTT. The encoded protein is CASSLRRVSTDTQYF.

The CDR3 loop reads CASSLALAGGANTGELFF. The CDR3 nucleotides read TGCGCCAGCAGCTTAGCACTAGCGGGAGGCGCGAACACCGGGGAGCTGTTTTTT. V gene TRBV5-1 combines with J gene TRBJ2-2, with TRBD2 matching over 12 bases. CDR3 length: 18 residues. Losses at the gene ends were 2 bases for V and 0 bases for J; bases not matched to a gene: 5. In germline, CDR1 is SGHRS, CDR2 YFSETQ.

The rearrangement links TRBV9 to TRBJ1-1, with D possibly being TRBD1 (6 bases). V was pared by 6 bases and J by 1 base, with 16 bases between. Germline V gene data show CDR1 as SGDLS and CDR2 as YYNGEE. This CDR3 region has 15 residues. The DNA of the CDR3 is TGTGCCAGCAAAGGACCGGGGGCGGGGAACACTGAAGCTTTCTTT. Protein product: CASKGPGAGNTEAFF. The full variable domain, its missing parts supplied by reference TRBV9 and TRBJ1-1, is DSGVTQTPKHLITATGQRVTLRCSPRSGDLSVYWYQQSLDQGLQFLIQYYNGEERAKGNILERFSAQQFPDLHSELNLSSLELGDSALYFCASKGPGAGNTEAFFGQGTRLTVV.

This clonotype occurred a few times. V is TRBV20-1 and J is TRBJ1-1; a weak D match, TRBD1 (5 bases). Germline V gene data show CDR1 as DFQATT and CDR2 as SNEGSKA (reference sequence). CDR3 length: 12 amino acids. V shed 3 bases and J shed 5 bases, with 10 bases lying between them. CDR3 residues: CSASDGGTEAFF. CDR3 DNA sequence: TGCAGTGCTAGTGATGGGGGGACTGAAGCTTTCTTT.

At least ten counts were recorded for this clonotype. V gene TRBV7-3 combines with J gene TRBJ2-1; TRBD1 matches at 8 bases. This CDR3 comprises 15 residues. V trimming: 3 bases; J trimming: 5 bases; junction bases outside the gene matches: 6. CDR1 and CDR2 (germline): SGHTA, FQGTGA. Written as DNA, the CDR3 is TGTGCCAGCAGCTTGGACAGGGATTCGCACAATGAGCAGTTCTTC. Translating gives CASSLDRDSHNEQFF.

This clonotype was detected a few times. This chain uses TRBV30 with TRBJ2-3; 9 bases align to TRBD1. Germline V gives CDR1 GTSNPN, CDR2 SVGIG (reference sequence). CDR3 size: 14 residues. The V segment lost 2 bases and the J segment 6 bases; nucleotides outside the gene matches: 6. The CDR3 region has the DNA TGTGCCTGGAGTCCCGGGACAGGGAGTGATACGCAGTATTTT. Translated, it gives CAWSPGTGSDTQYF.

The chain recombines TRBV7-2 with TRBJ2-5; 14 bases fit TRBD2. The V gene's germline CDR1 is SGHTA and CDR2 FQGNSA. V dropped 4 bases and J dropped 5; count of bases not matched to a gene: 9. The CDR3 has 17 amino acids. The CDR3: CASSSRGLAGAMETQYF. The CDR3 bases are TGTGCCAGCAGCTCCCGGGGACTAGCGGGAGCAATGGAGACCCAGTACTTC.

The chain couples TRBV15 to TRBJ2-7, with no clear D. V lost 3 bases and J lost 6, with 9 bases in between. This CDR3 spans 12 amino acids. The germline CDR1 and CDR2 sequences are LNHNV and YYDKDF (reference sequence). DNA for the CDR3: TGTGCCACCAGCAGCGTGCTGTCCGAGCAGTACTTC. Protein product: CATSSVLSEQYF.

This chain connects TRBV7-8 to TRBJ2-7; a possible D gene is TRBD1 (6 bases). V lost 4 bases and J 0 bases, leaving 10 bases between the germline ends. CDR3 length: 14 amino acids. Per germline, CDR1 SGHVS and CDR2 FQNEAQ. CDR3 in amino acids: CASSSDRLSYEQYF. The DNA of the CDR3 is TGTGCCAGCAGCTCGGACAGACTCTCCTACGAGCAGTACTTC. Using reference TRBV7-8 and TRBJ2-7 for the parts outside the CDR3, the full variable domain is GAGVSQSPRYKVAKRGQDVALRCDPISGHVSLFWYQQALGQGPEFLTYFQNEAQLDKSGLPSDRFFAERPEGSVSTLKIQRTQQEDSAVYLCASSSDRLSYEQYFGPGTRLTVT.

The chain uses TRBV9 and TRBJ2-1; D is perhaps TRBD1 (6 bases). Deletions cut 0 bases from V and 5 bases from J, with 12 bases between. Germline lookup yields CDR1 SGDLS and CDR2 YYNGEE. The CDR3 is 15 residues long. The CDR3 region is CASSVGGTTDNEQFF. CDR3 nucleotides: TGTGCCAGCAGCGTAGGTGGGACAACCGACAATGAGCAGTTCTTC.

The chain is built from TRBV7-9 and TRBJ1-4, with D maybe TRBD1 (6 bases). The CDR3 is 15 residues long. V was shortened by 5 bases and J by 8 bases, with 18 bases between the two germline ends. Germline CDR1 SEHNR, CDR2 FQNEAQ (reference sequence). The CDR3 is CASSALQGRGEKLFF. Here the CDR3 DNA reads TGTGCCAGCAGCGCCTTACAGGGAAGGGGAGAAAAACTGTTTTTT.

The chain couples TRBV10-3 to TRBJ2-2, with 7 bases identical to TRBD2. The V gene's germline CDR1 is ENHRY and CDR2 SYGVKD. The trim removed 2 bases at V and 3 bases at J, leaving 3 bases unmatched. This CDR3 contains 15 residues. CDR3 DNA sequence: TGTGCCATCAGTGAGGGGACTAAAGACACCGGGGAGCTGTTTTTT. It is translated as CAISEGTKDTGELFF.